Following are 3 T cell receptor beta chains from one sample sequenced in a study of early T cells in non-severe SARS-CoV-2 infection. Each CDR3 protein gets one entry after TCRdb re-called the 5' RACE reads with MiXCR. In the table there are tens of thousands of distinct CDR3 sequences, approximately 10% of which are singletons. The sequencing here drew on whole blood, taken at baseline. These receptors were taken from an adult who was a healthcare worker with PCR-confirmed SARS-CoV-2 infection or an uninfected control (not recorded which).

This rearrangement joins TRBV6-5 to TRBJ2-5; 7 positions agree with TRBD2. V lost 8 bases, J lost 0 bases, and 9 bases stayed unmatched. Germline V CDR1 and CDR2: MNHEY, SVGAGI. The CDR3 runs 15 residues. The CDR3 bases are TGTGCCAGCCGTAGGACTAGGCAGTACCAAGAGACCCAGTACTTC. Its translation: CASRRTRQYQETQYF.

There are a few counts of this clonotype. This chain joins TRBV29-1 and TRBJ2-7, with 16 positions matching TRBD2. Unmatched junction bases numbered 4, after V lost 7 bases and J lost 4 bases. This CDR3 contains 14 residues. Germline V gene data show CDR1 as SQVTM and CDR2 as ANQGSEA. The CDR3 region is CSAAGLAGGYEQYF. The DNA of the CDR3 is TGCAGCGCCGCGGGACTAGCGGGAGGGTACGAGCAGTACTTC.

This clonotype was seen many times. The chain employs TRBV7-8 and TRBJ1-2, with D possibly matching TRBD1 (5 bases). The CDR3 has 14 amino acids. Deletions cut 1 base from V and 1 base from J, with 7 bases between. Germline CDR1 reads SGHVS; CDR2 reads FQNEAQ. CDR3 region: CASSLVDSNYGYTF. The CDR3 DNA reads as TGTGCCAGCAGCTTAGTCGACAGTAACTATGGCTACACCTTC.